The 10 T cell receptor beta chains reported below all come from one sample, sequenced in a study of naive and memory T cell subsets. Their antigens remain unidentified. Two oligonucleotides, mixed equimolar, formed the beta constant-region primer covering TRBC1 and TRBC2. Four rounds of PCR amplified the ligated cDNA using nested alpha and beta constant-region primers plus SP2. TCRdb passed the UMI-ligation and nested PCR reads through MiXCR, listing each CDR3 protein once. Here the sample spans about 140,000 distinct CDR3 sequences, under 25% being singletons. General observations from the study: A few larger clonotypes appeared in naive repertoires, especially CD8, possibly memory cells re-expressing CD45RA.

Sample: naive CD8+ T cells from blood. These receptors all stem from a human donor in good health.

The table lists this clonotype with a few counts. This sequence joins TRBV7-8 and TRBJ2-5, with D possibly TRBD2 on 5 matching bases. Trimming pared 5 bases from V and 1 base from J, leaving 11 bases between. The CDR3 sequence is 14 residues long. Germline CDR1 is SGHVS and CDR2 is FQNEAQ. The CDR3 bases are TGTGCCAGCAGCACGGACTCGGCCCAAGAGACCCAGTACTTC. Its translation is CASSTDSAQETQYF.

This sequence joins TRBV6-5 and TRBJ2-1; D not certain. The CDR3 extends over 16 amino acids. V shed 2 bases and J shed 2 bases, with 13 bases lying between them. Germline loops: CDR1 MNHEY, CDR2 SVGAGI. The CDR3: CASSYLPETTYNEQFF. CDR3 nucleotide sequence: TGTGCCAGCAGTTACCTCCCGGAGACGACCTACAATGAGCAGTTCTTC.

This clonotype was counted only a few times. The J gene is TRBJ2-1, the V gene TRBV29-1; D remains ambiguous. V lost 3 bases, J lost 4 bases, and 7 bases lay in between. The germline V gene encodes CDR1 SQVTM and CDR2 ANQGSEA. CDR3 length: 12 amino acids. In nucleotides, the CDR3 is TGCAGCGTTGAGGAGCCTTACAATGAGCAGTTCTTC. It encodes CSVEEPYNEQFF.

The J gene is TRBJ2-1, the V gene TRBV7-8; 9 nucleotides agree with TRBD2. V was clipped by 7 bases and J by 2 bases; unmatched bases: 18. Germline CDR1 SGHVS, CDR2 FQNEAQ. This CDR3 has 19 amino acids. The CDR3 is CASTQREELRIRPYNEQFF. The CDR3, as DNA: TGTGCCAGCACCCAGCGGGAGGAGCTCCGGATTCGGCCCTACAATGAGCAGTTCTTC.

V is TRBV20-1 and J is TRBJ1-1; D not certain. Germline V gene sequence: CDR1 DFQATT, CDR2 SNEGSKA (reference sequence). Trimming took 6 bases from V and 4 from J, leaving 15 bases between them. The CDR3 loop spans 13 amino acids. In DNA, the CDR3 is TGCAGTGCAACCCGTGGGTGGGGCACTGAAGCTTTCTTT. It encodes CSATRGWGTEAFF.

This chain joins TRBV5-8 and TRBJ2-3; D is ambiguous. CDR1 and CDR2 (germline): SGHTS, YDEGEE. The V and J ends lost 4 bases and 8 bases respectively, with 8 bases between them. This CDR3 contains 11 residues. CDR3 region: CASSPSPTQYF. DNA of the CDR3: TGTGCCAGCAGCCCCTCCCCTACGCAGTATTTT.

This clonotype showed up just a few times. The chain carries TRBV28 and TRBJ2-7; the match to TRBD1 covers 8 bases. The CDR3 spans 18 residues. V was clipped by 4 bases and J by 0 bases; unmatched bases: 14. Germline V gene lookup returns CDR1 MDHEN and CDR2 SYDVKM. The CDR3 nucleotides are TGTGCCAGCAGTTCAGGGGGCGGCGACGGACTGGCCTCCTACGAGCAGTACTTC. This sequence encodes CASSSGGGDGLASYEQYF.

This sequence joins TRBV28 and TRBJ2-7; 7 nucleotides align to TRBD2. Germline CDR1 and CDR2: MDHEN and SYDVKM. The CDR3 is 17 residues long. The V gene end was trimmed by 3 bases and the J gene end by 1 base; junction bases not matched to a gene: 12. The CDR3 protein is CASSFLVVGGLSYEQYF. CDR3 coding DNA: TGTGCCAGCAGTTTTCTTGTCGTGGGAGGGCTGTCCTACGAGCAGTACTTC.

This clonotype was counted at least ten times. The V call is TRBV5-6, the J call TRBJ2-7; D is ambiguous. The CDR3 is made up of 12 amino acids. The V gene's germline CDR1 is SGHDT and CDR2 YYEEEE. The germline V and J ends were trimmed by 4 bases and 4 bases, with 9 bases remaining between them. The CDR3 here is CASSLSRYEQYF. CDR3 coding DNA: TGTGCCAGCAGCCTTAGTAGGTACGAGCAGTACTTC.

This clonotype has more than one count but fewer than ten. V gene TRBV6-6 combines with J gene TRBJ2-1, with no clear D. V lost 6 bases and J 7 bases, leaving 10 bases between the germline ends. Germline assignment: CDR1 MNHNY and CDR2 SVGAGI (reference sequence). This CDR3 has 12 residues. The CDR3 loop is CASSRPLNEQFF. The CDR3 DNA reads as TGTGCCAGCAGCCGCCCACTAAATGAGCAGTTCTTC.